This T cell receptor beta chain was identified in a study of OX40 agonist ivuxolimab in advanced cancers. Findings of the study overall: CD4+ and CD8+ blood T cells expanded clonally by week 6 at 0.1 to 3.0 mg/kg. Expanded clones tended on average to be more numerous among CD8+ T cells than CD4+. There were also nonresponders showing low normalized T-cell clonal expansion.

About this clone itself: The antigen remains unidentified.

From germline, CDR1 is KGHSH and CDR2 LQKENI. The CDR3 runs to 14 residues. Trimming stripped 3 bases from V and 1 base from J, with 9 bases between. The repertoire was sequenced with immunoSEQ multiplex PCR; TCRdb's copy has only in-frame clones and lacks some. Here the sample spans some 42,000 clones, about 81% being singletons. This specimen was CD4+ or CD8+ T cells sorted from blood, taken in a trial of the OX40 agonist ivuxolimab. The chain couples TRBV18 to TRBJ1-1; D is ambiguous. This sequence was found in an adult with an advanced solid tumor such as melanoma, head and neck, liver or kidney cancer. As DNA, the CDR3 is TGTGCCAGCTCACCCAGCGTCCGGAACACTGAAGCTTTCTTT. Translation gives CASSPSVRNTEAFF.